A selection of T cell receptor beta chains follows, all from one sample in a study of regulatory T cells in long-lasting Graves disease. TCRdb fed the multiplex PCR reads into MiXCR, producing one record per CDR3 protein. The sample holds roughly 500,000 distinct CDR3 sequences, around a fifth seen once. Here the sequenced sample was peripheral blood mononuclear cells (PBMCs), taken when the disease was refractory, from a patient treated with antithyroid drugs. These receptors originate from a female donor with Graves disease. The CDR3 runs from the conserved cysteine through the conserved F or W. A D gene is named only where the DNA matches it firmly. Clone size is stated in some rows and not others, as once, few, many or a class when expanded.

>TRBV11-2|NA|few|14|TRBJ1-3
TGTGCCAGCAGAATGATAATCTCTGGAAACACCATATATTTT
CASRMIISGNTIYF
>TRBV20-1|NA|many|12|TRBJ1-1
TGCAGTGCTAGAACAGCTAACACTGAAGCTTTCTTT
CSARTANTEAFF
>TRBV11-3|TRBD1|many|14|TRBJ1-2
TGTGCCAGCAGTTCAGGGGGCGCCGACTATGGCTACACCTTC
CASSSGGADYGYTF
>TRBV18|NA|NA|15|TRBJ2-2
TGTGCCAGCTCACCACCGAACGAGCGCACCGGGGAGCTGTTTTTT
CASSPPNERTGELFF
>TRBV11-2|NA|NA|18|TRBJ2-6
TGTGCCAGCAGCTTGCCGTGGTCTGCCGTAGCTGGGGCCAACGTCCTGACTTTC
CASSLPWSAVAGANVLTF
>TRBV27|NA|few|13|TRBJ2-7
TGTGCCAGCAGTCCCCCCTGGGGGAACGAGCAGTACTTC
CASSPPWGNEQYF
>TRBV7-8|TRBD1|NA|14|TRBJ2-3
TGTGCCAGCAGCCCTCGGACAGGAACGAATACGCAGTATTTT
CASSPRTGTNTQYF
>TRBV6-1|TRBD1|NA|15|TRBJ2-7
TGTGCCAGCAGTCCGCCAGGGGGACCTTCCTACGAGCAGTACTTC
CASSPPGGPSYEQYF
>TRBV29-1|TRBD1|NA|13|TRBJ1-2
TGCAGCGTGACAGGGGAAGGGATCTATGGCTACACCTTC
CSVTGEGIYGYTF
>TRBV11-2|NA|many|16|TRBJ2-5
TGTGCCAGCAGCTTAAACGTACGACAGCAAATAGAGACCCAGTACTTC
CASSLNVRQQIETQYF
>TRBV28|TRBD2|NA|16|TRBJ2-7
TGTGCCAGCAGCTTAACGGTAGCGGGAGGGCGTTACGAGCAGTACTTC
CASSLTVAGGRYEQYF
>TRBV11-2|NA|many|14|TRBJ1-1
TGTGCCAGCAGCCCAGTTATTCAGAGAACTGAAGCTTTCTTT
CASSPVIQRTEAFF
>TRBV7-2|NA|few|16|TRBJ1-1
TGTGCCAGCAGCTTGCGTTATTCACAGATGAACACTGAAGCTTTCTTT
CASSLRYSQMNTEAFF
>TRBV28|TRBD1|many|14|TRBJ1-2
TGTGCCAGCAGTTTATTAGGACAGGAGTATGGCTACACCTTC
CASSLLGQEYGYTF
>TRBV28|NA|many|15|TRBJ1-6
TGTGCCAGCAGTTTGGGCCGCTCCTATAATTCACCCCTCCACTTT
CASSLGRSYNSPLHF
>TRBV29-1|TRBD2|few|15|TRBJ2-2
TGCAGCGTTGGACTAGCGGGAGCGAACACCGGGGAGCTGTTTTTT
CSVGLAGANTGELFF
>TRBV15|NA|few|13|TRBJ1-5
TGTGCCACCAGCGCAACGCCCAATCAGCCCCAGCATTTT
CATSATPNQPQHF
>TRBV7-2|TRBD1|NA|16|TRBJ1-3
TGTGCCAGCAGCTCACGGGGACAGGGTGAAGGAAACACCATATATTTT
CASSSRGQGEGNTIYF
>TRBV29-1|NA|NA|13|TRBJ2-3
TGCAGCGTTGAAGACAGTGGCGCAGATACGCAGTATTTT
CSVEDSGADTQYF
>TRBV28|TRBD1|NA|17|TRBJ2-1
TGTGCCAGCAGTTTAACTTACGGGACAGGCGCCTACAATGAGCAGTTCTTC
CASSLTYGTGAYNEQFF
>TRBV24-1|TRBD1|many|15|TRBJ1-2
TGTGCCACCAGTGCCACGGACAGGGATCTCTATGGCTACACCTTC
CATSATDRDLYGYTF
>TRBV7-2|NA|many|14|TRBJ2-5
TGTGCCAGCAGCTTAGAGTGGGACTTTGGGACCCAGTACTTC
CASSLEWDFGTQYF
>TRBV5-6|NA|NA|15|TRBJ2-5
TGTGCCAGCAGCTCTCTACAGGGTTACAGGGAGACCCAGTACTTC
CASSSLQGYRETQYF
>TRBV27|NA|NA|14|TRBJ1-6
TGTGCCAGCAGTTTAGTCAGGTTCGATTCACCCCTCCACTTT
CASSLVRFDSPLHF
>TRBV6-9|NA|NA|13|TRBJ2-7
TGTGCCAGCAGTTCCTTGGACTTTCTCGAGCAGTACTTC
CASSSLDFLEQYF
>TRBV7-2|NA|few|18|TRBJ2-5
TGTGCCAGCAGCTTAGTATCGGGCGGGCCCCCCCCACAAGAGACCCAGTACTTC
CASSLVSGGPPPQETQYF
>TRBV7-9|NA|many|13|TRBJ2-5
TGTGCCAGCAGAACGAACAGGGAGGAGACCCAGTACTTC
CASRTNREETQYF
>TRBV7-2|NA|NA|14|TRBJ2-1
TGTGCCAGCACCCCCGGTTGGGCCTACAATGAGCAGTTCTTC
CASTPGWAYNEQFF
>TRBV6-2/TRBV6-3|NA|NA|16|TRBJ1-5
TGTGCCAGCAGTTACTCGGGGCCCGCGGAGGGGAAGCCCCAGCATTTT
CASSYSGPAEGKPQHF
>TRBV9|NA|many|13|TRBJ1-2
TGTGCCAGCAGCCCGACGACAGAGGATGGCTACACCTTC
CASSPTTEDGYTF
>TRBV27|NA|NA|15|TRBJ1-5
TGTGCCAGCAGCCGAATCAAAGGGGGCAATCAGCCCCAGCATTTT
CASSRIKGGNQPQHF
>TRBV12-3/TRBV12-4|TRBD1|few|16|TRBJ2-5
TGTGCCAGCAGCCGCCCAACAGACAGGGGCCAAGAGACCCAGTACTTC
CASSRPTDRGQETQYF
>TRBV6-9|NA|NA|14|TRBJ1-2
TGTGCCAGCAGTTACGGAATTCAAAAAGGAGGCTACACCTTC
CASSYGIQKGGYTF
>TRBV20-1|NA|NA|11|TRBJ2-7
TGCAGTGCTATGGTAGGATACGAGCAGTACTTC
CSAMVGYEQYF
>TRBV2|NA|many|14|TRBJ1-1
TGTGCCAGCAGTGAAAGTAGGGCGAACACTGAAGCTTTCTTT
CASSESRANTEAFF
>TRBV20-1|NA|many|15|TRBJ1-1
TGCAGTGCTAGAAAAGGCGGCCAGCAGAACACTGAAGCTTTCTTT
CSARKGGQQNTEAFF
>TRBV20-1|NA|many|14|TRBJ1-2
TGCAGTGCTAGAGATCAGTCCAGGTTGAACGGCTACACCTTC
CSARDQSRLNGYTF
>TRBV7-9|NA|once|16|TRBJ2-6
TGTGCCAGCAGCTCCCGACAGCGCTCTGGGGCCAACGTCCTGACTTTC
CASSSRQRSGANVLTF
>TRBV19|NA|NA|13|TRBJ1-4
TGTGCCAGTAGTATGCGGAATAATGAAAAACTGTTTTTT
CASSMRNNEKLFF
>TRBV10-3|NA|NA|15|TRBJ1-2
TGTGCCATCAACCCGACGGGGCCAGAAAACTATGGCTACACCTTC
CAINPTGPENYGYTF
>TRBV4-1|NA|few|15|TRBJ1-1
TGCGCCAGCAACCATGGGACTGGGACAAACACTGAAGCTTTCTTT
CASNHGTGTNTEAFF
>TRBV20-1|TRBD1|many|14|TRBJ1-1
TGCAGTGCTAGAGTAGGTGCAGGGGGCACTGAAGCTTTCTTT
CSARVGAGGTEAFF
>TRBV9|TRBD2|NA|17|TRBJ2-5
TGTGCCAGCAGCGCCCTAGCGGGAGGGCTAGGAGGAGAGACCCAGTACTTC
CASSALAGGLGGETQYF
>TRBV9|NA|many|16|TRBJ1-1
TGTGCCAGCAGCGTAGACGTAGGGGGGGCGAGTACTGAAGCTTTCTTT
CASSVDVGGASTEAFF